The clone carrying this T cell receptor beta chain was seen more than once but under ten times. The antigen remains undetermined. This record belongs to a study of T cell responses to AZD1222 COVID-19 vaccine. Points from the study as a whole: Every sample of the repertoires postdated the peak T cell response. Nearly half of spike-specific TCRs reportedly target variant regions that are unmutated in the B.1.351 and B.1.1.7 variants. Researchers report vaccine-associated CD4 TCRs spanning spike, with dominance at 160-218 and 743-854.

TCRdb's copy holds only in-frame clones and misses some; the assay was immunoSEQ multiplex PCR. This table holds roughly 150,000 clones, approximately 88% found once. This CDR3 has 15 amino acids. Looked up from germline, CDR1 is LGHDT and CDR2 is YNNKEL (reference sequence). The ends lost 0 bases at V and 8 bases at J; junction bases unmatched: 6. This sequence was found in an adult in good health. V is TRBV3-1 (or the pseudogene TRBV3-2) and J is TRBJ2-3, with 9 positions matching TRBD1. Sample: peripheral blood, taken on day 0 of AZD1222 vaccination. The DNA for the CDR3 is TGTGCCAGCAGCCAAGATCTTGGACAGGGGCGTACGCAGTATTTT. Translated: CASSQDLGQGRTQYF.